The T cell receptor (beta chain) described here comes from a study of shared clonotypes between healthy human individuals. V was clipped by 3 bases and J by 10 bases, with 13 bases between them. The germline V gene encodes CDR1 LNHDA and CDR2 SQIVND (reference sequence). The CDR3 is 13 residues long. The repertoire was sequenced with immunoSEQ multiplex PCR; TCRdb's copy has only in-frame clones and lacks some. Of 2 million to 2.5 million clones in the sample, over 85% were seen once. The TCR was taken from a man aged 18 to 35 in good health. Some clones in this sample may be carry-over from other donors' samples. Sequenced sample: naive CD4+ T cells from PBMCs. Specified subset: CD45RA+ positively selected. V gene TRBV19 combines with J gene TRBJ2-1; D is unclear. DNA of the CDR3: TGTGCCAGTAGTATCCTCTGGGTGACAGAGCAGTTCTTC. This encodes CASSILWVTEQFF.